The 2 T cell receptor beta chains below were found in one sample sequenced in a study of CD8 T cells in Susac syndrome. RNA amounts of roughly 0.5 to 1 ug underwent reverse transcription with random hexamers. TCRdb passed the immunoSEQ multiplex PCR reads through MiXCR, listing each CDR3 protein once. The data contain 150,000 to 200,000 distinct CDR3 sequences, around 94% of them singletons. Sequenced: CD4+ T cells from PBMCs. These receptors all come from a human donor in good health.

The CDR3 DNA is TGTGCTAGTGGTTTGACGGGAGAGACCCAGTACTTC. Translating it yields CASGLTGETQYF. This chain connects TRBV12-5 to TRBJ2-5; D not resolved. V dropped 2 bases and J dropped 4 bases, with 5 bases sitting between them. The CDR3 runs to 12 residues. Germline-derived CDR1 and CDR2 are LGHNT and FRNRAP.

The V and J genes are TRBV7-9 and TRBJ1-6; TRBD1 might be the D (5 bases). With 5 bases removed from V and 6 bases from J, the gap between germline ends came to 11 bases. Germline V gives CDR1 SEHNR, CDR2 FQNEAQ (reference sequence). This CDR3 is built from 14 residues. CDR3 nucleotides: TGTGCCAGCAGCCCCGACGGGGCTAATTCACCCCTCCACTTT. Translation: CASSPDGANSPLHF.